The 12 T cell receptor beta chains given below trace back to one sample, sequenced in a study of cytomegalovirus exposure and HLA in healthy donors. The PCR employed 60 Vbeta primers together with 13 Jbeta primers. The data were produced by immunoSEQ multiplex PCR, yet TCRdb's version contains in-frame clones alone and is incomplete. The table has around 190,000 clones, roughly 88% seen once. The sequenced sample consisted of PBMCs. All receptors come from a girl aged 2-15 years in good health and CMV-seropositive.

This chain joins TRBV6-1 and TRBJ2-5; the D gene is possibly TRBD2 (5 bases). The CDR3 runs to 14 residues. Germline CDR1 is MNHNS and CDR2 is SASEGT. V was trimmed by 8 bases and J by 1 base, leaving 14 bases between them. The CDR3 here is CASAGLGIQETQYF. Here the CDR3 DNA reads TGTGCCAGCGCAGGACTGGGAATCCAAGAGACCCAGTACTTC.

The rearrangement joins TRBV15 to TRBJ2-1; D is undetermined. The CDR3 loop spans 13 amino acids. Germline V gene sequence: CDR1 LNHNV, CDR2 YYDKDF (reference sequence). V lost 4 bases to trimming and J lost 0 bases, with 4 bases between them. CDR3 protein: CATSTSSYNEQFF. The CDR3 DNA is TGTGCCACCAGCACTAGCTCCTACAATGAGCAGTTCTTC.

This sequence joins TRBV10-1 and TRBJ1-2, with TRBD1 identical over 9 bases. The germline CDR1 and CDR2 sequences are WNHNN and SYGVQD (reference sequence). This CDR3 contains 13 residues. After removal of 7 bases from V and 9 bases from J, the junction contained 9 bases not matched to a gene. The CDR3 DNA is TGCGCCAGCATCCCGGGACAGGGTTCGCGCTACACCTTC. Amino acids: CASIPGQGSRYTF.

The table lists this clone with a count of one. This chain's CDR3 is CASRSGRGTSGSLDNEQFF. The CDR3 DNA sequence: TGTGCCAGCAGATCCGGCCGGGGGACTAGCGGGAGTCTGGACAATGAGCAGTTCTTC. The genes are TRBV11-2 and TRBJ2-1; 14 positions agree with TRBD2. The V segment lost 6 bases and the J segment 5 bases; nucleotides outside the gene matches: 15. The V gene's germline CDR1 is SGHAT and CDR2 FQNNGV. CDR3 length: 19 amino acids.

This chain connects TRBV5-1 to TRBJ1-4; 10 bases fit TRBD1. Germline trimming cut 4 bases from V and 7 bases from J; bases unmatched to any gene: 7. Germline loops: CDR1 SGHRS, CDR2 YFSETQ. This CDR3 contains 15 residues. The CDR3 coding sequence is TGCGCCAGCAGCGACCGGGACAGGGGAGGTGAAAAACTGTTTTTT. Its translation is CASSDRDRGGEKLFF.

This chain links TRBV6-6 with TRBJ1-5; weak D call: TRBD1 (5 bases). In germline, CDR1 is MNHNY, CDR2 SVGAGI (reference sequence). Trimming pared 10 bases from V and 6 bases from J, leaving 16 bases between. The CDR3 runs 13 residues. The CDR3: CATTWTGGQPQHF. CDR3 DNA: TGTGCCACCACGTGGACGGGGGGTCAGCCCCAGCATTTT.

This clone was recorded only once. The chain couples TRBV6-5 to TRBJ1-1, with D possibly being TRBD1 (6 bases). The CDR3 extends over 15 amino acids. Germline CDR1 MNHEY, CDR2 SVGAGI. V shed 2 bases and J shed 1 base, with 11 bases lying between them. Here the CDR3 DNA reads TGTGCCAGCAGTTACGCGGGAGGGGGGAACACTGAAGCTTTCTTT. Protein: CASSYAGGGNTEAFF.

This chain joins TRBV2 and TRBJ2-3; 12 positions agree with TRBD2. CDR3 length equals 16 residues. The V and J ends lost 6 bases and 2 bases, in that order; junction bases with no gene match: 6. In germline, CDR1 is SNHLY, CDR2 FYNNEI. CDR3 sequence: CASRETSGGNTDTQYF. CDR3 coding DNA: TGTGCCAGCAGGGAAACTAGCGGGGGGAACACAGATACGCAGTATTTT.

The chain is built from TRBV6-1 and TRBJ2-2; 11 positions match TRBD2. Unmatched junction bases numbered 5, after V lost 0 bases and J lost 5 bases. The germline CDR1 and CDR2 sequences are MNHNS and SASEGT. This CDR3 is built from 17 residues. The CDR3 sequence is CASSEASGGGGTGELFF. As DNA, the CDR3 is TGTGCCAGCAGTGAAGCTAGCGGGGGGGGTGGGACCGGGGAGCTGTTTTTT.

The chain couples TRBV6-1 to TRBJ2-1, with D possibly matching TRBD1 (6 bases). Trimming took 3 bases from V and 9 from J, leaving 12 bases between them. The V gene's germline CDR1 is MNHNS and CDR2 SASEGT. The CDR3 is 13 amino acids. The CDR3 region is CASSELGAGEQFF. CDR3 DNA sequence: TGTGCCAGCAGTGAGTTGGGGGCAGGTGAGCAGTTCTTC.

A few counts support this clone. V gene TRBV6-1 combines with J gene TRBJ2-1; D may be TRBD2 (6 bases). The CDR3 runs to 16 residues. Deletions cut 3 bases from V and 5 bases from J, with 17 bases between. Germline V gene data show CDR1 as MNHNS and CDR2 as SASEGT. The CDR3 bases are TGTGCCAGCAGTGACCAAGCGGGCAACTCTAACAATGAGCAGTTCTTC. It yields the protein CASSDQAGNSNNEQFF.

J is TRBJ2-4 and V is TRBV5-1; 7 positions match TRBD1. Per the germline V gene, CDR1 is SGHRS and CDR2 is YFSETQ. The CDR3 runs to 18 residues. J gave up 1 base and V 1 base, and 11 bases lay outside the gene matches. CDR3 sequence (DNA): TGCGCCAGCAGCTTGAGGCGAACACAGGGGTTGGCCAAAAACATTCAGTACTTC. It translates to CASSLRRTQGLAKNIQYF. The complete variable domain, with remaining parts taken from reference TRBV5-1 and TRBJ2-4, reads KAGVTQTPRYLIKTRGQQVTLSCSPISGHRSVSWYQQTPGQGLQFLFEYFSETQRNKGNFPGRFSGRQFSNSRSEMNVSTLELGDSALYLCASSLRRTQGLAKNIQYFGAGTRLSVL.